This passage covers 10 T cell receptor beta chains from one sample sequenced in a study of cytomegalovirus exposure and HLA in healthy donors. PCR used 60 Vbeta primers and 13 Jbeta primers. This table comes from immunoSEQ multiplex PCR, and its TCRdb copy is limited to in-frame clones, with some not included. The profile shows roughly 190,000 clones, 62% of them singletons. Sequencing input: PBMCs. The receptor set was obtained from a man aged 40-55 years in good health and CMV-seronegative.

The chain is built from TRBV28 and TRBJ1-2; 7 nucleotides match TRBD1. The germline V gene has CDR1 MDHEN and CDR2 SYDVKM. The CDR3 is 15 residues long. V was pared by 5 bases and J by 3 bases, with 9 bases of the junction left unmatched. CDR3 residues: CASSLAGQSDYGYTF. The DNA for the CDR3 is TGTGCCAGCAGTCTGGCGGGACAGTCTGACTATGGCTACACCTTC.

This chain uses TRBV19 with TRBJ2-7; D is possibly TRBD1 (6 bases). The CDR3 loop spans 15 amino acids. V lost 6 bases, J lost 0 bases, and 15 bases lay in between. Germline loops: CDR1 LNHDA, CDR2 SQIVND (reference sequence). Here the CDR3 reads CASSTQQGSSYEQYF. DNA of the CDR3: TGTGCCAGTAGCACCCAGCAGGGGAGCTCCTACGAGCAGTACTTC.

The CDR3: CASTLLRRVSSYEQYF. CDR3 sequence (DNA): TGTGCCAGCACCCTCTTACGGCGGGTTTCGAGCTACGAGCAGTACTTC. This sequence joins TRBV2 and TRBJ2-7, with D perhaps TRBD2 (5 bases). Trimming pared 7 bases from V and 3 bases from J, leaving 22 bases between. Per the germline V gene, CDR1 is SNHLY and CDR2 is FYNNEI. The CDR3 is 16 residues long.

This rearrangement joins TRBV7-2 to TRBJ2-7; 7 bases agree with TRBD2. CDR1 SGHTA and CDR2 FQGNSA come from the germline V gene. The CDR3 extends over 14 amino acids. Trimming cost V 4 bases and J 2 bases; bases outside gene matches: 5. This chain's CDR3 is CASSSGLVPYEQYF. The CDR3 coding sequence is TGTGCCAGCAGCTCAGGACTAGTTCCCTACGAGCAGTACTTC.

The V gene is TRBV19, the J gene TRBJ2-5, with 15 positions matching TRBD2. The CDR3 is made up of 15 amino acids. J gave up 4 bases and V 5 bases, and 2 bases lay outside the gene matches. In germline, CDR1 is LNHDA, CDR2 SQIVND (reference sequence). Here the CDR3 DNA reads TGTGCCAGTAGTGGACTAGCGGGAGGGAGAGAGACCCAGTACTTC. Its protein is CASSGLAGGRETQYF.

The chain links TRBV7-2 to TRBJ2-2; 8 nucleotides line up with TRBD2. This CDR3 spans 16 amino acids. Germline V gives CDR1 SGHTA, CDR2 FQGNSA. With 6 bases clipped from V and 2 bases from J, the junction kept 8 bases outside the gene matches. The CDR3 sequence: CASRENSGVNTGELFF. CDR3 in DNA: TGTGCCAGCAGAGAGAATAGCGGGGTCAACACCGGGGAGCTGTTTTTT.

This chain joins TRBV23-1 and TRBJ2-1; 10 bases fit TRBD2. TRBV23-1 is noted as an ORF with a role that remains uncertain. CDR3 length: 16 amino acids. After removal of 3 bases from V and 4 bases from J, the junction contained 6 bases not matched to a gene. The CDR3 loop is CASSHFKGLAYNEQFF. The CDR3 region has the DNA TGCGCCAGCAGTCATTTTAAGGGACTAGCGTACAATGAGCAGTTCTTC.

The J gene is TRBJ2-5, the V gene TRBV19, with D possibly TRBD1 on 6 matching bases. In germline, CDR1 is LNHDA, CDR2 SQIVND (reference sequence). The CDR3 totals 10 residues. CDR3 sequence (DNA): TGTGCTACAGGGTTCGAGACCCAGTACTTC. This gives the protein CATGFETQYF.

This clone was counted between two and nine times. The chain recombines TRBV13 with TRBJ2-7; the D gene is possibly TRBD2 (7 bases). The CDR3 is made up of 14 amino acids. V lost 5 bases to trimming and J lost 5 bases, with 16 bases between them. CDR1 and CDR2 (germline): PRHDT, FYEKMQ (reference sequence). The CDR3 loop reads CASSPNPGGHEQYF. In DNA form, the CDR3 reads TGTGCCAGCAGCCCAAACCCGGGGGGCCACGAGCAGTACTTC.

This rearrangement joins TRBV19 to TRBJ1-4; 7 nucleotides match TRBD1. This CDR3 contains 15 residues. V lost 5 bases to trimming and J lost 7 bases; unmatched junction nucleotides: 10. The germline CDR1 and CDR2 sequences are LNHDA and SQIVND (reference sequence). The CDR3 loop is CASSPRTGVGEKLFF. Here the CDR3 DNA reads TGTGCCAGTAGTCCCCGTACAGGGGTTGGTGAAAAACTGTTTTTT.